This is a list of T cell receptor beta chains from one sample in a study of PD-1 blockade in classical Hodgkin lymphoma. The protocol was immunoSEQ multiplex PCR, while the TCRdb copy is restricted to in-frame clones and leaves out a portion. The sample has about 21,000 clones, 75% to 90% seen once. The starting material was peripheral blood mononuclear cells (PBMCs), obtained before the fourth cycle of nivolumab. The source is a human donor with classical Hodgkin lymphoma. The CDR3 runs from the conserved cysteine through the conserved F or W. A D gene is named only where the DNA matches it firmly. Rows give clone size only sometimes, using once, few, many, or a class for an expanded clone.

j_call | v_call | d_call | clone_size | cdr3_nt | cdr3_aa
TRBJ1-3 | TRBV25-1 | TRBD1 | once | TGTGCCAGCAGTGAATTGGGGGACAGGTCTGGAAACACCATATATTTT | CASSELGDRSGNTIYF
TRBJ1-1 | TRBV7-6 | TRBD1 | - | TGTGCCAGCAGCTTAGGAGGACAGGTTGAAGCTTTCTTT | CASSLGGQVEAFF
TRBJ2-7 | TRBV18 | - | - | TGTGCCAGCTCACCTAGCTCCTACGAGCAGTACTTC | CASSPSSYEQYF
TRBJ2-5 | TRBV5-1 | TRBD2 | - | TGCGCCAGCAGCTTGGCCGCAAGCGGACTAGCGACACAAGAGACCCAGTACTTC | CASSLAASGLATQETQYF
TRBJ1-5 | TRBV11-3 | - | - | TGTGCCAGCAGCAACAGCCCGAATCAGCCCCAGCATTTT | CASSNSPNQPQHF
TRBJ2-6 | TRBV28 | TRBD1 | - | TGTGCCAGCAGACCTGGGACAGTCCCCTCTGGGGCCAACGTCCTGACTTTC | CASRPGTVPSGANVLTF
TRBJ2-5 | TRBV27 | TRBD1 | - | TGTGCCAGCAGCCAAGGACAGGGGTTTCTCGAGACCCAGTACTTC | CASSQGQGFLETQYF
TRBJ2-4 | TRBV29-1 | - | - | TGCAGCGTTGAAGGGCGGGCGACTAAAAACATTCAGTACTTC | CSVEGRATKNIQYF
TRBJ2-3 | TRBV9 | - | - | TGTGCCAGCAGCGGGGGACGACGCACAGATACGCAGTATTTT | CASSGGRRTDTQYF
TRBJ1-1 | TRBV7-2 | - | - | TGTGCCAGCAGCTTAATGCAAGAAGCTTTCTTT | CASSLMQEAFF
TRBJ1-5 | TRBV7-2 | - | - | TGTGCCAGCAGCTTAGTTGGGGTTGAGCCCCAGCATTTT | CASSLVGVEPQHF
TRBJ2-7 | TRBV5-6 | TRBD2 | once | TGTGCCAGCAGCTCGAGGACTAGCCTCAGCTCCTACGAGCAGTACTTC | CASSSRTSLSSYEQYF
TRBJ1-5 | TRBV2 | - | - | TGTGCCAGCAGGGACACGAGCTACAATCAGCCCCAGCATTTT | CASRDTSYNQPQHF
TRBJ2-7 | TRBV5-4 | TRBD1 | medium-sized | TGTGCCAGCAGCTCGACAGGGGGCATCTACGAGCAGTACTTC | CASSSTGGIYEQYF
TRBJ1-1 | TRBV19 | - | - | TGTGCCAGTAGTATTGACGTGTCTTTGTCCTTTCAAGCTTTCTTT | CASSIDVSLSFQAFF
TRBJ1-4 | TRBV5-1 | - | once | TGCGCCAGCAGCCCCGCCGGACGAGAGGGGGAAAAACTGTTTTTT | CASSPAGREGEKLFF
TRBJ2-1 | TRBV19 | - | - | TGTGCCAGTAAGGGGGACATCACCAATGAGCAGTTCTTC | CASKGDITNEQFF
TRBJ2-2 | TRBV11-2 | - | once | TGTGCCAGCAGCTTACGGAACATGAACACCGGGGAGCTGTTTTTT | CASSLRNMNTGELFF
TRBJ1-6 | TRBV5-1 | TRBD1 | - | TGCGCCAGCAGCTTGCTGCGAGGGACAGAGAATAATTCACCCCTCCACTTT | CASSLLRGTENNSPLHF
TRBJ2-1 | TRBV30 | - | once | TGTGCCTGGAGTCAATACAATGAGCAGTTCTTC | CAWSQYNEQFF
TRBJ1-2 | TRBV11-1 | - | - | TGTGCCAGCAGCTCCGGGACCTATGGCTACACCTTC | CASSSGTYGYTF
TRBJ2-7 | TRBV10-3 | TRBD2 | - | TGTGCCGCTGCCGCTAGCGGGAGTTATACCTACGAGCAAGAGCAGTACTTC | CAAAASGSYTYEQEQYF
TRBJ2-1 | TRBV6-6 | - | once | TGTGCCAGCAGTTACGGACAAACCTACAATGAGCAGTTCTTC | CASSYGQTYNEQFF
TRBJ1-2 | TRBV7-9 | - | once | TGTGCCAGCAGCCCCCGAGGCGACCCGGGGAACTATGGCTACACCTTC | CASSPRGDPGNYGYTF
TRBJ2-1 | TRBV4-2 | - | - | TGTGCCAGCAGCCGAAGTTTGGAGGAGGAGCAGTTCTTC | CASSRSLEEEQFF
TRBJ2-7 | TRBV27 | - | - | TGTGCCAGCAGTTTGGCGGGGTTGGGTTACGAGCAGTACTTC | CASSLAGLGYEQYF
TRBJ2-7 | TRBV27 | TRBD2 | once | TGTGCCAGCAGTTTCTTGACTAGCGGGGGGACCCACTACGAGCAGTACTTC | CASSFLTSGGTHYEQYF
TRBJ2-1 | TRBV5-1 | TRBD2 | - | TGCGCCAGCAGCTTGACTAGCGGGGGAATGCAGTTCTTC | CASSLTSGGMQFF
TRBJ2-5 | TRBV4-3 | TRBD2 | - | TGCGCCAGCAGCCAAGATCAGTCTAGCGGAGCGTACCAAGAGACCCAGTACTTC | CASSQDQSSGAYQETQYF
TRBJ2-7 | TRBV7-2 | TRBD2 | - | TGTGCCAGCAGCACCCCGGGACTAGTCTACGAGCAGTACTTC | CASSTPGLVYEQYF
TRBJ1-5 | TRBV7-9 | - | - | TGTGCCAGCAGCTTAGGAAATAGCAATCAGCCCCAGCATTTT | CASSLGNSNQPQHF
TRBJ2-1 | TRBV7-3 | TRBD2 | - | TGTGCCAGCAGTTTTGCGCCGACTAGCGGGAGGGGGGGTGAGCAGTTCTTC | CASSFAPTSGRGGEQFF
TRBJ1-1 | TRBV11-1 | TRBD1 | - | TGTGCCAGCAGACGTACAGGGGGCACTGAAGCTTTCTTT | CASRRTGGTEAFF
TRBJ2-1 | TRBV5-4 | TRBD1 | - | TGTGCCAGCCTCTTGGGTGAGACAGGGGGTTACAATGAGCAGTTCTTC | CASLLGETGGYNEQFF
TRBJ2-1 | TRBV7-2 | TRBD2 | - | TGTGCCAGCAGCTTACTAAGTTCGGGAGGTTACAATGAGCAGTTCTTC | CASSLLSSGGYNEQFF
TRBJ2-7 | TRBV19 | - | - | TGTGCCAGTAGTCCCTACCCCGCAGGGGAAGGCTACGAGCAGTACTTC | CASSPYPAGEGYEQYF
TRBJ1-5 | TRBV30 | - | few | TGTGCCTGGAGTGTGGACCCAAATCAGCCCCAGCATTTT | CAWSVDPNQPQHF
TRBJ2-3 | TRBV27 | - | - | TGTGCCAGCAGTTCCGGCACAGATACGCAGTATTTT | CASSSGTDTQYF
TRBJ2-3 | TRBV18 | - | - | TGTGCCAGCTCACCTAACCGAGACAGCAGCACAGATACGCAGTATTTT | CASSPNRDSSTDTQYF
TRBJ2-1 | TRBV30 | TRBD2 | - | TGTGCCTGGAGCCTCAGCGGGGGCTCCTACAATGAGCAGTTCTTC | CAWSLSGGSYNEQFF
TRBJ2-1 | TRBV5-6 | TRBD2 | - | TGTGCCAGCAGCGTCCAGCGGGGATACAATGAGCAGTTCTTC | CASSVQRGYNEQFF
TRBJ2-5 | TRBV7-2 | - | few | TGTGCCAGCAGCTTAATGGCGGGGGCAACGCAAGAGACCCAGTACTTC | CASSLMAGATQETQYF
TRBJ2-5 | TRBV7-3 | - | - | TGTGCCAGCAGCTTAATAGGGGGGCTTCAAGAGACCCAGTACTTC | CASSLIGGLQETQYF
TRBJ2-7 | TRBV7-9 | TRBD1 | - | TGTGCCAGCAGCTTAAGGGGGCCCTCCTACGAGCAGTACTTC | CASSLRGPSYEQYF
TRBJ2-7 | TRBV7-3 | - | few | TGTGCCAGCAGCGCCGGTGGACTCTACGAGCAGTACTTC | CASSAGGLYEQYF
TRBJ2-5 | TRBV18 | - | - | TGTGCCAGCTCACCAATCGGAGAGACCCAGTACTTC | CASSPIGETQYF